This T cell receptor beta chain emerged from a study of human T cells and chemical hapten exposure. This clonotype was seen only a few times. The V and J ends lost 6 bases and 4 bases respectively, with 12 bases between them. This CDR3 comprises 13 residues. The germline V gene encodes CDR1 SNHLY and CDR2 FYNNEI. TCRdb itself ran the RACE reads through MiXCR, one entry per CDR3 protein. Among tens of thousands of distinct CDR3 sequences listed, approximately 5.5% were seen once. Time point given: healthy volunteer bleed at 6 weeks. Unseparated into fractions, whole blood served as the source from which total RNA was extracted.

This sequence originates from a human donor in good health. Some clones in this sample may be carry-over from other donors' samples. This chain joins TRBV2 and TRBJ1-1, with D possibly matching TRBD1 (6 bases). The source material was whole blood. CDR3 region: CASRFTGITEAFF. In nucleotides, the CDR3 is TGTGCCAGCAGGTTTACAGGGATCACTGAAGCTTTCTTT.